This passage covers 17 T cell receptor beta chains from one sample sequenced in a study of cytomegalovirus exposure and HLA in healthy donors. A multiplex PCR was run with 60 Vbeta primers and 13 Jbeta primers. The repertoire was sequenced with immunoSEQ multiplex PCR; TCRdb's copy has only in-frame clones and lacks some. The table includes 100,000 to 150,000 clones, about 10% detected once. The sequencing input was PBMCs. Every receptor here comes from a woman in her late teens or twenties in good health and CMV-seropositive.

The chain is built from TRBV6-5 and TRBJ2-7; TRBD1 matches 7 bases. Germline CDR1 is MNHEY and CDR2 is SVGAGI. V lost 5 bases to trimming and J lost 3 bases; unmatched junction nucleotides: 7. CDR3 length equals 14 residues. DNA of the CDR3: TGTGCCAGCAGTGAACAGGGGATTATCTACGAGCAGTACTTC. Translating gives CASSEQGIIYEQYF.

The rearrangement links TRBV19 to TRBJ1-5, with 9 bases fitting TRBD1. V shed 5 bases and J 4 bases; nucleotides not matched to a gene: 9. The CDR3 runs to 16 residues. Germline V CDR1 and CDR2: LNHDA, SQIVND (reference sequence). The CDR3 loop is CASSPVGQGGNQPQHF. In DNA form, the CDR3 reads TGTGCCAGTAGTCCTGTGGGACAGGGTGGGAATCAGCCCCAGCATTTT.

This chain links TRBV6-6 with TRBJ2-5, with 7 bases that match TRBD2. The CDR3 has 16 amino acids. The germline V gene encodes CDR1 MNHNY and CDR2 SVGAGI (reference sequence). The trim removed 6 bases at V and 5 bases at J, leaving 15 bases unmatched. CDR3 sequence: CASSFMVEGGWETQYF. CDR3 bases: TGTGCCAGCAGCTTCATGGTGGAGGGAGGGTGGGAGACCCAGTACTTC.

This clone was seen a handful of times. Within the sample, other DNA sequences also encode this same CDR3. V usage is TRBV5-6 and J usage is TRBJ2-7; TRBD2 matches at 11 bases. Germline assignment: CDR1 SGHDT and CDR2 YYEEEE. The CDR3 extends over 15 amino acids. The V gene end was trimmed by 4 bases and the J gene end by 1 base; junction bases not matched to a gene: 4. CDR3 residues: CASSGLAGGSYEQYF. The CDR3 DNA follows: TGTGCCAGCAGCGGCCTAGCGGGAGGATCCTACGAGCAGTACTTC.

The chain is built from TRBV2 and TRBJ1-5; tentatively, D is TRBD1 (5 bases). The CDR3 extends over 15 amino acids. CDR1 and CDR2 (germline): SNHLY, FYNNEI. The germline V and J ends were trimmed by 3 bases and 1 base, with 10 bases remaining between them. The chain's CDR3 is CASSDRVGSNQPQHF. The CDR3 nucleotides read TGTGCCAGCAGTGACAGGGTTGGGAGCAATCAGCCCCAGCATTTT.

This clone was counted only a few times. CDR3 in amino acids: CASRTVSGYTF. CDR3 DNA: TGTGCCAGCCGGACAGTATCTGGCTACACCTTC. The chain couples TRBV19 to TRBJ1-2; D may be TRBD1 (6 bases). Trimming removed 9 bases from V and 7 bases from J, with 12 bases in between. From germline, CDR1 is LNHDA and CDR2 SQIVND (reference sequence). The CDR3 runs 11 residues.

The rearrangement joins TRBV19 to TRBJ2-7; possible D gene TRBD2, 6 bases. This CDR3 comprises 15 residues. Trimming took off 5 bases at V and 4 bases at J, with 18 bases between the two ends. Germline CDR1 LNHDA, CDR2 SQIVND (reference sequence). CDR3 nucleotides: TGTGCCAGTAGTGTGGTCCACCTTGGGACTTACGAGCAGTACTTC. Translated, it gives CASSVVHLGTYEQYF.

This clone showed up just a few times. The chain employs TRBV6-5 and TRBJ1-1; D not resolved. V was shortened by 2 bases and J by 1 base, with 8 bases between the two germline ends. The germline V gene has CDR1 MNHEY and CDR2 SVGAGI. The CDR3 covers 14 residues. CDR3 sequence (DNA): TGTGCCAGCAGTTACGGTCAGTCGAACACTGAAGCTTTCTTT. Protein: CASSYGQSNTEAFF.

This chain joins TRBV9 and TRBJ1-3; the D gene is possibly TRBD1 (5 bases). This CDR3 has 16 amino acids. Deletions cut 4 bases from V and 0 bases from J, with 14 bases between. Germline-derived CDR1 and CDR2 are SGDLS and YYNGEE. CDR3 protein: CASSLLTGGSGNTIYF. CDR3 sequence (DNA): TGTGCCAGCAGCCTGCTTACGGGGGGCTCTGGAAACACCATATATTTT. The entire variable domain, with the rest obtained from reference TRBV9 and TRBJ1-3, is as follows: DSGVTQTPKHLITATGQRVTLRCSPRSGDLSVYWYQQSLDQGLQFLIQYYNGEERAKGNILERFSAQQFPDLHSELNLSSLELGDSALYFCASSLLTGGSGNTIYFGEGSWLTVV.

The V and J genes are TRBV29-1 and TRBJ1-2, with 7 bases matching TRBD1. The CDR3 covers 14 residues. The germline V gene encodes CDR1 SQVTM and CDR2 ANQGSEA. With 1 base clipped from V and 4 bases from J, the junction kept 6 bases outside the gene matches. The CDR3 DNA is TGCAGCGTTGAAGGGCCGCGGGACAGCTATGGCTACACCTTC. Its translation: CSVEGPRDSYGYTF.

This clone was counted between two and nine times. The chain links TRBV19 to TRBJ1-1; D ambiguous. CDR1 and CDR2 (germline): LNHDA, SQIVND (reference sequence). V lost 9 bases to trimming and J lost 2 bases, with 10 bases between them. The CDR3 extends over 12 amino acids. CDR3 sequence: CASRPGNTEAFF. Written as DNA, the CDR3 is TGTGCCAGCAGGCCGGGAAACACTGAAGCTTTCTTT.

The chain is built from TRBV18 and TRBJ1-1; 7 bases match TRBD1. The CDR3 covers 15 residues. Germline V CDR1 and CDR2: KGHSH, LQKENI. V was clipped by 2 bases and J by 4 bases; unmatched bases: 7. CDR3 nucleotide sequence: TGTGCCAGCTCACCAAATACACAGGGGACCACTGAAGCTTTCTTT. As protein: CASSPNTQGTTEAFF.

This clone has a handful of counts. The chain links TRBV11-2 to TRBJ2-1; TRBD2 agrees at 9 bases. V lost 0 bases, J lost 13 bases, and 4 bases stayed unmatched. CDR1 and CDR2 from the germline V gene are SGHAT and FQNNGV. The CDR3 runs 13 residues. The CDR3 reads CASSLETSGIQFF. CDR3 nucleotide sequence: TGTGCCAGCAGCTTAGAGACTAGCGGTATACAGTTCTTC.

In its sample, this clone was seen a few times. Other DNA sequences from this sample encode an identical CDR3 as well. The J gene is TRBJ1-2, the V gene TRBV5-1; 7 bases align to TRBD1. The J segment lost 4 bases and the V segment lost 5 bases, leaving 8 bases of the junction unmatched. Germline CDR1 SGHRS, CDR2 YFSETQ. The CDR3 is 14 residues long. The CDR3, as DNA: TGCGCCAGCAGGCCGGGACAGAGGGGCTATGGCTACACCTTC. Translating gives CASRPGQRGYGYTF.

A few counts support this clone. The chain joins TRBV4-1 to TRBJ1-1, with D unresolved. The V and J ends lost 0 bases and 0 bases respectively, with 11 bases between them. Germline V gene data show CDR1 as MGHRA and CDR2 as YSYEKL. This CDR3 comprises 16 residues. The CDR3 DNA reads TGCGCCAGCAGCCAAGAACTTCCACAGCTGAACACTGAAGCTTTCTTT. It specifies CASSQELPQLNTEAFF.

This clone was observed a few times. J is TRBJ1-5 and V is TRBV6-1; 8 bases are shared with TRBD1. The germline gives CDR1 MNHNS, CDR2 SASEGT. The CDR3 loop spans 15 amino acids. The V segment lost 2 bases and the J segment 6 bases; nucleotides outside the gene matches: 6. The CDR3 sequence is CASSEQGARGQPQHF. Written as DNA, the CDR3 is TGTGCCAGCAGTGAACAGGGGGCGCGGGGTCAGCCCCAGCATTTT.

The chain joins TRBV29-1 to TRBJ1-1; D call uncertain. Germline loops: CDR1 SQVTM, CDR2 ANQGSEA. This CDR3 has 14 residues. Trimming left V 6 bases short and J 2 bases short, with 16 bases between. The CDR3, as DNA: TGCAGCGTGCTTCCCCAGCGGGGAAACACTGAAGCTTTCTTT. This gives the protein CSVLPQRGNTEAFF.